This entry concerns a single T cell receptor (beta chain). There is no known antigen for this receptor. Base quality data are lacking; no much larger clone is found one base away. The sample is drawn from a study of regulatory T cells in long-lasting Graves disease (TCRdb year 2021). For context, the study as a whole: Persistent Graves' disease was defined as antithyroid drug treatment for over 5 years with persistently positive TSH receptor autoantibodies. Patients with persistent Graves' disease were compared with patients with newly diagnosed Graves' disease using TCR sequencing and RNA sequencing of peripheral blood. The study was conducted in China and was registered as a clinical trial. A total of roughly 35 samples underwent TCR sequencing, from 13 patients with persistent Graves' disease and some 20 patients with newly diagnosed Graves' disease. Antithyroid drugs had been taken for roughly 10 years on average by persistent Graves' disease patients in the clinical cohort.

V and J lose 5 bases and 2 bases, and a span of 7 bases separates them. Reading the germline V gene (reference sequence) gives CDR1 LNHDA and CDR2 SQIVND. The CDR3 runs 13 residues from the cysteine to the phenylalanine. CDR3 DNA only is kept here, 39 bases in frame from base 1. What this sample's time point label stands for: persistent/refractory GD, antithyroid drugs over 5 years with positive TRAb. RNA was extracted from PBMCs in TRIzol for both TCR sequencing and RNA sequencing. The diagnosis of Graves' disease followed American Thyroid Association guidelines. Recruitment of patients was carried out at an endocrinology department in Xi'an, China. From each patient, approximately 10 milliliters of peripheral blood was collected into an EDTA anticoagulant tube. Ficoll Paque Plus density gradient separation was used to isolate PBMCs, and no further T cell sorting was done. An Agilent 2100 Bioanalyzer and agarose gel were used to assess RNA quality, and a NanoDrop 2000 was used to measure RNA concentration.

Results and caveats for the whole study, not just this receptor: Compared with newly diagnosed patients, persistent Graves' disease patients had lower TCR Shannon entropy and fewer highly expanded clones, which suggests clonal expansion. TRBV28, TRBJ1-2 and TRBJ2-5 were preferentially used in persistent disease, while TRBV20-1 and TRBJ2-1 were favored in newly diagnosed disease. As a limitation, the authors acknowledged that the small sample size may reduce accuracy. Only the TCR beta chain was sequenced and analyzed. Because the primary lesion, thyroid tissue, could not be accessed, the study looked at peripheral blood alone. More public clonotypes were shared among persistent patients (roughly 2,700) than among newly diagnosed patients (just under 1,000).

The receptor library was made with multiplex PCR. Sequencing was performed on an Illumina HiSeq 4000. CDR3 regions were amplified by Arm-PCR with iRepertoire HTBI primers to construct TCR beta libraries. Before sequencing, the PCR products underwent gel purification. Per the authors' processing: Across samples, 62 TRBV and approximately 15 TRBJ segments were identified and used for gene usage analysis of CDR3 amino acid clonotypes. Filtered high-quality paired reads were merged into contigs using COPE and FqMerger. BLAST was used to align contigs to the IMGT TRBV, TRBD and TRBJ reference genes, and CDR3 was defined following IMGT. Highly expanded clones were defined as clonotypes with a frequency above 0.1%. Shannon entropy was used to measure repertoire diversity, and the Gini coefficient was used to measure V-J evenness. A clonotype was considered public if more than one individual shared it. The public reads were reprocessed in TCRdb via fastp at Q25 and MiXCR, keeping in-frame beta chains. Each entry is one CDR3 protein sequence, shown with its most common DNA and genes. For this entry, the V and J calls and clone size follow TCRdb and not the study's own pipeline. This sample gives 600,000 to 800,000 distinct CDR3 sequences in total; approximately 29% of them show up just once. Of the sample, under 55% falls within the top ten clones.

This sequence uses TRBV19 and TRBJ1-5, with the D gene not clear enough to name. Source: peripheral blood mononuclear cells (PBMCs), taken when the disease was refractory, from a patient treated with antithyroid drugs. This sequence originates from a female donor with Graves disease. The nucleotide sequence is given as TGTGCCAGTAGTTGGCTGGGCAATCAGCCCCAGCATTTT. Its coded protein is CASSWLGNQPQHF. When the CDR3 is completed using the reference TRBV19 and TRBJ1-5 genes on either side, the full variable domain is DGGITQSPKYLFRKEGQNVTLSCEQNLNHDAMYWYRQDPGQGLRLIYYSQIVNDFQKGDIAEGYSVSREKKESFPLTVTSAQKNPTAFYLCASSWLGNQPQHFGDGTRLSIL.